The 15 T cell receptor beta chains given below trace back to one sample, sequenced in a study of T-cell memory formation after mild COVID-19. TCRdb processed the 5' RACE reads anew with MiXCR; each CDR3 protein has one entry. Of around 390,000 distinct CDR3 sequences listed, about a sixth are singletons. Material: PBMCs or a T cell subset sorted from them (not recorded which). These receptor sequences come from a man between 18 and 29 years old who had mild COVID-19 (a few samples of this study predate the infection). Cell type and time point are not known.

The chain combines TRBV5-1 with TRBJ1-1; D might be TRBD1 (6 bases). V was pared by 6 bases and J by 5 bases, with 17 bases between. The CDR3 has 14 amino acids. Per germline, CDR1 SGHRS and CDR2 YFSETQ. The CDR3 loop is CASTPGGARTEAFF. The CDR3 bases are TGCGCCAGCACCCCGGGGGGGGCGAGGACTGAAGCTTTCTTT.

This chain links TRBV5-4 with TRBJ2-7; 8 bases line up with TRBD1. The CDR3 has 16 amino acids. V lost 4 bases and J lost 5; bases outside the gene matches: 14. Germline-derived CDR1 and CDR2 are SGHNT and YYREEE (reference sequence). The CDR3 nucleotides are TGTGCCAGCAGCCACACCGACAGGGGTCTGTCCGACGAGCAGTACGTC. It encodes CASSHTDRGLSDEQYV.

This clonotype showed up many times. The CDR3 nucleotides are TGCAGTGCTTACGACAGGCACACTGAAGCTTTCTTT. It is translated as CSAYDRHTEAFF. The genes are TRBV20-1 and TRBJ1-1, with D perhaps matching TRBD1 (6 bases). V dropped 5 bases and J dropped 3 bases, with 10 bases sitting between them. The CDR3 runs to 12 residues. CDR1 and CDR2 (germline): DFQATT, SNEGSKA (reference sequence).

In its sample, this clonotype was seen many times. The rearrangement joins TRBV6-2 or TRBV6-3 to TRBJ1-5; D is ambiguous. The V and J ends lost 2 bases and 3 bases respectively, with 5 bases between them. Germline V gives CDR1 MNHEY, CDR2 SVGEGT. This CDR3 has 13 residues. The CDR3 reads CASSYAINQPQHF. The CDR3 region has the DNA TGTGCCAGCAGTTACGCCATCAATCAGCCCCAGCATTTT.

This chain links TRBV9 with TRBJ2-7; D perhaps matches TRBD2 (5 bases). V was pared by 0 bases and J by 6 bases, with 13 bases between. The CDR3 loop spans 14 amino acids. Germline assignment: CDR1 SGDLS and CDR2 YYNGEE. In DNA form, the CDR3 reads TGTGCCAGCAGCGTAGGGACTTGGGCAACCGAGCAGTACTTC. Its protein is CASSVGTWATEQYF. Filled out from reference TRBV9 and TRBJ2-7, the complete variable domain reads DSGVTQTPKHLITATGQRVTLRCSPRSGDLSVYWYQQSLDQGLQFLIQYYNGEERAKGNILERFSAQQFPDLHSELNLSSLELGDSALYFCASSVGTWATEQYFGPGTRLTVT.

The rearrangement links TRBV4-3 to TRBJ2-1, with 8 bases identical to TRBD2. After removal of 0 bases from V and 7 bases from J, the junction contained 5 bases not matched to a gene. This CDR3 comprises 15 residues. The germline V gene has CDR1 LGHNA and CDR2 YSLEER. CDR3 amino acids: CASSQETGGYNEQFF. The CDR3 DNA sequence: TGCGCCAGCAGCCAAGAAACGGGGGGGTATAATGAGCAGTTCTTC.

This clonotype was picked up a small number of times. The J gene is TRBJ2-3, the V gene TRBV20-1, with 9 bases lining up with TRBD2. CDR1 DFQATT and CDR2 SNEGSKA come from the germline V gene (reference sequence). CDR3 length: 15 residues. The junction had 13 bases not matched to a gene; V was cut back by 8 bases and J by 4 bases. In nucleotides, the CDR3 is TGCAGTCTCTGGAGGGCGGGGGGGCGGCCAGATACGCAGTATTTT. This encodes CSLWRAGGRPDTQYF.

This clonotype was seen only a few times. The chain employs TRBV7-3 and TRBJ2-2; 10 positions match TRBD2. Germline V gives CDR1 SGHTA, CDR2 FQGTGA. With V trimmed by 0 bases and J by 6 bases, 7 bases remained unmatched. The CDR3 contains 17 residues. The CDR3: CASSLTGGTSVAGELFF. The CDR3 coding sequence is TGTGCCAGCAGCTTAACGGGCGGGACTAGCGTAGCCGGGGAGCTGTTTTTT.

This clonotype was picked up many times. V and J are TRBV7-9 and TRBJ2-5; a possible D gene is TRBD2 (5 bases). Germline CDR1 reads SEHNR; CDR2 reads FQNEAQ (reference sequence). The CDR3 runs to 16 residues. The ends were cut back, 5 bases at V and 7 bases at J, with 23 bases in the middle. The CDR3 spells CASSPSGLYLRGTQYF. The CDR3, as DNA: TGTGCCAGCAGCCCATCTGGACTGTACCTCCGGGGGACCCAGTACTTC.

This clonotype was recorded a few times. The rearrangement uses TRBV20-1 and TRBJ2-7; possible D gene TRBD2, 7 bases. CDR3 length equals 13 residues. Germline V gene data show CDR1 as DFQATT and CDR2 as SNEGSKA (reference sequence). The germline V and J ends were trimmed by 6 bases and 9 bases, with 21 bases remaining between them. In DNA form, the CDR3 reads TGCAGTGCGCACAGGGACTATGGATTAGTGCAGTACTTC. Translating it yields CSAHRDYGLVQYF.

This clonotype was counted between two and nine times. The chain's CDR3 is CASSLSHLYSNTGELFF. As DNA, the CDR3 is TGTGCCAGCAGTTTATCGCATTTATACTCGAACACCGGGGAGCTGTTTTTT. The rearrangement uses TRBV27 and TRBJ2-2; D ambiguous. V was cut by 0 bases and J by 0 bases, with 11 bases left in between. Germline CDR1 MNHEY, CDR2 SMNVEV (reference sequence). The CDR3 loop spans 17 amino acids.

The gene calls are TRBV7-9 and TRBJ1-6, with D unresolved. Germline CDR1 reads SEHNR; CDR2 reads FQNEAQ (reference sequence). V lost 0 bases to trimming and J lost 0 bases, with 6 bases between them. The CDR3 spans 16 residues. The CDR3 reads CASSLAVSSYNSPLHF. The CDR3 DNA follows: TGTGCCAGCAGCTTAGCGGTCTCCTCCTATAATTCACCCCTCCACTTT.

This chain connects TRBV2 to TRBJ1-2; the D gene is possibly TRBD1 (6 bases). Trimming shortened V by 8 bases and J by 2 bases, and 15 bases separated the two germline ends. Germline V gene lookup returns CDR1 SNHLY and CDR2 FYNNEI. This CDR3 is built from 14 residues. CDR3 sequence (DNA): TGTGCCAGCGCAGGACAGCCCCTAAACTATGGCTACACCTTC. This codes for CASAGQPLNYGYTF.

The chain links TRBV28 to TRBJ2-5; 8 positions match TRBD1. V shed 4 bases, J shed 4 bases, and the junction held 5 bases outside the gene matches. CDR1 and CDR2 from the germline V gene are MDHEN and SYDVKM. The CDR3 has 14 amino acids. DNA for the CDR3: TGTGCCAGCAGTTCGGGACAGGCATTAGAGACCCAGTACTTC. The encoded protein is CASSSGQALETQYF.

This clonotype was observed a handful of times. The chain links TRBV5-1 to TRBJ2-1, with D unresolved. The germline V and J ends were trimmed by 4 bases and 2 bases, with 4 bases remaining between them. The CDR3 is 12 residues long. The germline V gene encodes CDR1 SGHRS and CDR2 YFSETQ. The CDR3 DNA reads TGCGCCAGCAGCAAGGCCTACAATGAGCAGTTCTTC. It specifies CASSKAYNEQFF.